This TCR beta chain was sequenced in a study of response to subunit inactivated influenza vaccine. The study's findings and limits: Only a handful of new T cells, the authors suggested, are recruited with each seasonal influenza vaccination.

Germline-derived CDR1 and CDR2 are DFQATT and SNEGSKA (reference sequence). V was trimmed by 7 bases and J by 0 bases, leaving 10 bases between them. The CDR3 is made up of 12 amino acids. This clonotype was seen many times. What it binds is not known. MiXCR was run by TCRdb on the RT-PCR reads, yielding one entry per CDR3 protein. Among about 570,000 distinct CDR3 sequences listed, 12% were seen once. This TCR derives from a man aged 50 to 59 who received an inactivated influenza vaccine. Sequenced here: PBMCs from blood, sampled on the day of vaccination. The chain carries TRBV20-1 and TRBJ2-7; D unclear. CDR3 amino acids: CSVRRSSYEQYF. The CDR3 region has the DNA TGCAGTGTCCGGCGGAGCTCCTACGAGCAGTACTTC.